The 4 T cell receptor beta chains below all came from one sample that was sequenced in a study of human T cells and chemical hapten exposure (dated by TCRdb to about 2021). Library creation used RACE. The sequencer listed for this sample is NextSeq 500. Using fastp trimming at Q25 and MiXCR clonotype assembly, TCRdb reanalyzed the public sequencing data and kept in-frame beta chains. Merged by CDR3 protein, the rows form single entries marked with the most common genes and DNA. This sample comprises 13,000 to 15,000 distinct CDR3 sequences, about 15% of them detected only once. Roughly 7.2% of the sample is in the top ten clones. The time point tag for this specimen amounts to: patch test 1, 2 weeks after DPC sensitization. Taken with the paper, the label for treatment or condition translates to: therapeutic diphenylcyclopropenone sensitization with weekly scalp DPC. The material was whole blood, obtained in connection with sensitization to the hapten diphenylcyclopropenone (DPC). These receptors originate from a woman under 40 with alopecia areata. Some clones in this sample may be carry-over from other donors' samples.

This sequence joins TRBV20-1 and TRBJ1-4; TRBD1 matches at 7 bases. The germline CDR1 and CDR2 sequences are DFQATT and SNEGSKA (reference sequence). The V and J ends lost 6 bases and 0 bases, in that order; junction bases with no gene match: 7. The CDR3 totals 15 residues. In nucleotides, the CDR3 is TGCAGTGCGGCCGGGACAGAGGCAACTAATGAAAAACTGTTTTTT. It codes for CSAAGTEATNEKLFF.

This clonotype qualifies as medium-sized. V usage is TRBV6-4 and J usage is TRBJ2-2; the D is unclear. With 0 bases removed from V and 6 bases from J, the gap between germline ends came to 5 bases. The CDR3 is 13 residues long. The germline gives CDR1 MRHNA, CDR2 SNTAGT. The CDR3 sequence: CASSDSTAGELFF. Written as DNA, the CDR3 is TGTGCCAGCAGTGACTCGACGGCCGGGGAGCTGTTTTTT.

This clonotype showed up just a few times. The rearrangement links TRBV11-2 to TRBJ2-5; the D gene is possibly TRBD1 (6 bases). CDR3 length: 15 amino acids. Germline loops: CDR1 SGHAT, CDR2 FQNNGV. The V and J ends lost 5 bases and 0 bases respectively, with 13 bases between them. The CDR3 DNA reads TGTGCCAGCAGCCCCACCGGACAGAACCAAGAGACCCAGTACTTC. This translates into CASSPTGQNQETQYF.

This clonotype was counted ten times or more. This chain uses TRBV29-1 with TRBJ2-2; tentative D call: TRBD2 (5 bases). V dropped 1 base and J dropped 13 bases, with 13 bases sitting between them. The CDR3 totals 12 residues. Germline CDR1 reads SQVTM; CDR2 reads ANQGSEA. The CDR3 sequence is CSVEVNRAGLFF. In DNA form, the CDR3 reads TGCAGCGTTGAAGTAAACCGCGCGGGGCTGTTTTTT.